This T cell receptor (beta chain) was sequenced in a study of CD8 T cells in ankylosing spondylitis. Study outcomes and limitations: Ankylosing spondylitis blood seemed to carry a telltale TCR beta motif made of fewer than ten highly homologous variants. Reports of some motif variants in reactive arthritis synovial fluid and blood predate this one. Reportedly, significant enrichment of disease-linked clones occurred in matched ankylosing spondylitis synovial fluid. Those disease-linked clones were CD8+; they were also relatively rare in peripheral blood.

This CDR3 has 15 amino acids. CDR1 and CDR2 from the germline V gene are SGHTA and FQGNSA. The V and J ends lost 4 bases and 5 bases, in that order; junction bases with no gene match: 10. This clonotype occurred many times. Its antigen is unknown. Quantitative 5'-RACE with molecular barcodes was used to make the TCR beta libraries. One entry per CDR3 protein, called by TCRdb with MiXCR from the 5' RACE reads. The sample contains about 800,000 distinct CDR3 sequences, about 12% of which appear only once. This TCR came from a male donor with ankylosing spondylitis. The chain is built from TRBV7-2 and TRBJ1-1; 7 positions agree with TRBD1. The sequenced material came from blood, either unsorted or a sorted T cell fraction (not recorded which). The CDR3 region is CASSSGQARGTEAFF. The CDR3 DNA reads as TGTGCCAGCAGCTCTGGACAGGCCCGGGGTACTGAAGCTTTCTTT.